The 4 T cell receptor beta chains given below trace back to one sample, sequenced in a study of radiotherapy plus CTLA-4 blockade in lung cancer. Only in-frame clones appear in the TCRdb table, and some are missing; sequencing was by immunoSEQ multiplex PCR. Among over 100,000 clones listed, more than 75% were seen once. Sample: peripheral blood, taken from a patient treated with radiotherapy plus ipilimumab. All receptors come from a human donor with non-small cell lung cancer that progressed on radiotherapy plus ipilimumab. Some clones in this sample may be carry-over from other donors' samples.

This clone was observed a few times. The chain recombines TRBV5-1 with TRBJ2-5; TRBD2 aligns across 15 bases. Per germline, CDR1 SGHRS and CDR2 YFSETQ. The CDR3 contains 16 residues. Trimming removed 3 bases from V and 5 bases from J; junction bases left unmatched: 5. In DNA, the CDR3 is TGCGCCAGCAGCTCGACCGGGACTAGCGGGGGGGAGACCCAGTACTTC. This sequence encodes CASSSTGTSGGETQYF.

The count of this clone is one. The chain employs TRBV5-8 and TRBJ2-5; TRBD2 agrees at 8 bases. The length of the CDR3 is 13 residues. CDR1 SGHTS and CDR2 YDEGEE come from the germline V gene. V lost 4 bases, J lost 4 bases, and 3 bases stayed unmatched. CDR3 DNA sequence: TGTGCCAGCAGCCGACTAGCGCGAGAGACCCAGTACTTC. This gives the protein CASSRLARETQYF.

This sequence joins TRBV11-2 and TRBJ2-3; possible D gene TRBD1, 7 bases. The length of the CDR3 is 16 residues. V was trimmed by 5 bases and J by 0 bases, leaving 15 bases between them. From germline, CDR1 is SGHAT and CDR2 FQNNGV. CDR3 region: CASSPQTGTSTDTQYF. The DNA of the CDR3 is TGTGCCAGCAGCCCACAGACAGGGACTAGCACAGATACGCAGTATTTT.

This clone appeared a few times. CDR3 in DNA: TGTGCCATCAGTGAGTCTAGTGGGGATAGTTCCGGGGAGCTGTTTTTT. Its translation: CAISESSGDSSGELFF. The chain couples TRBV10-3 to TRBJ2-2; D gene unclear. Germline CDR1 reads ENHRY; CDR2 reads SYGVKD. The CDR3 is 16 amino acids. Trimming stripped 0 bases from V and 6 bases from J, with 14 bases between.